This T cell receptor (beta chain) was captured in a study of blood T cell repertoires in COVID-19 (dated by TCRdb to 2020 to 2022). Notes on the research overall: Samples from collaborators originated in the United States, Italy and Spain and spanned both the acute and convalescent phases of COVID-19. The repertoires were made available in a free public database intended to serve as a resource for research on the immune response to SARS-CoV-2. Subjects who had been exposed to COVID-19, were actively infected with it, or had recovered from it provided the deeply sampled blood TCRbeta repertoires that made up the dataset. Where HLA class I and class II types were available, the types were taken from metadata supplied by the sample provider, not from assay-based typing. The prospective study material was composed of cDNA or gDNA derived from T cells, B-cell-depleted T cells, or PBMCs. Samples were obtained from the ongoing ImmuneRACE study (first 160 participants) and from over a thousand subjects provided by 6 global collaborators. A de-identified subject ID, COVID-19 status, age in years and sex were almost always included in the sample metadata.

Overall study outcomes, separate from this receptor: The amount of clinical and demographic metadata varied by source and participant and was provided uncurated.

Whole blood was collected in K2EDTA tubes by collaborating institutions according to the institutions' own protocols. Collaborator samples were shipped for TCRbeta analysis as frozen whole blood, isolated PBMCs, or DNA extracted from either sample type. Notes on this clone: Its antigen is still unknown. One base away there is no much larger clone; base qualities are not given.

The CDR3 measures 13 amino acids from cysteine to phenylalanine. Only CDR3 DNA remains: 39 bases, in frame from the first base. Taken from the germline V gene (reference sequence), the CDR1 and CDR2 loops are SSHAT and FNYEAQ. The V and J ends are trimmed by 8 bases and 9 bases, leaving 17 bases between them. TCRbeta CDR3 regions were amplified from genomic DNA using the immunoSEQ Assay, a bias-controlled multiplex PCR. Processing in the source paper ran as follows. Within the assay, amplification of reference gene primers was used to estimate how many nucleated cells each sample contained. To quantify the absolute abundance of each unique TCRbeta CDR3 rearrangement, sequence reads were collapsed and filtered. For each sample, productive Simpson clonality was calculated by taking the square root of Simpson's diversity index across productive rearrangements. TCRdb carries this immuneACCESS record with in-frame sequences only. Its versions omit some clonotypes, under half of them owing to an unresolved V gene in the studies checked, with the rest unexplained. The V and J calls and clone size come from that table; D and trimming were worked out from the DNA. The sample table records 150,000 or so clones; 84% of these occur just once. The ten most abundant clones make up 4% of the sample.

The clonotype originates from a woman in her sixties with acute or convalescent COVID-19. Here the chain combines TRBV7-7 and TRBJ2-1; the D gene is possibly TRBD2, with 5 bases matching. The source material was peripheral blood. The CDR3 is CASDIIARFEQFF. The nucleotide sequence reads TGTGCCAGCGATATTATAGCGAGGTTTGAGCAGTTCTTC.